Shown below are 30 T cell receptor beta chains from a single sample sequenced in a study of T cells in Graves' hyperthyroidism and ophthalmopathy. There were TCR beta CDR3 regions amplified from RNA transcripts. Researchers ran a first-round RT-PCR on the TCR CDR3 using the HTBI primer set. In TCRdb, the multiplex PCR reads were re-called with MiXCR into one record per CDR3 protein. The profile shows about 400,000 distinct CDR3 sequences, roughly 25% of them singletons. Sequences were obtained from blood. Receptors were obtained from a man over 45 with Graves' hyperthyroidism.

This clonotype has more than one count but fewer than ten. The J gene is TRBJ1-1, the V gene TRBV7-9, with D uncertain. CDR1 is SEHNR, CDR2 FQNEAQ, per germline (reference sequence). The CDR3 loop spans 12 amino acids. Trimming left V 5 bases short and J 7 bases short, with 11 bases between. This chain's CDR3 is CASSHPGSEAFF. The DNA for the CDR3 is TGTGCCAGCAGCCACCCGGGGAGTGAAGCTTTCTTT.

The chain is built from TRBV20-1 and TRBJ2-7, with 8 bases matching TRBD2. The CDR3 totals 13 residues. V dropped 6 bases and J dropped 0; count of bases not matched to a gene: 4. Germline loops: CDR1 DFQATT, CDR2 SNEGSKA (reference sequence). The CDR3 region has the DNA TGCAGTGCCGGCGGGAGGAGCTCCTACGAGCAGTACTTC. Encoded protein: CSAGGRSSYEQYF.

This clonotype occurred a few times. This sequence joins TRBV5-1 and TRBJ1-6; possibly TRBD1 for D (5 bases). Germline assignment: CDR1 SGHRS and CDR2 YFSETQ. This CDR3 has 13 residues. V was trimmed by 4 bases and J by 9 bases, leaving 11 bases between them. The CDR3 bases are TGCGCCAGCAGCGAAGACAGCTTTTCACCCCTCCACTTT. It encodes CASSEDSFSPLHF.

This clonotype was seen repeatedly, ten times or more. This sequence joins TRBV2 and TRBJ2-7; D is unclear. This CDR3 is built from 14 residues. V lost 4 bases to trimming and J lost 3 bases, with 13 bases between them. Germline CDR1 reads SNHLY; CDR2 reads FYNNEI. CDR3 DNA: TGTGCCAGCAGTGTAGTGTCTGGAAACTACGAGCAGTACTTC. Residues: CASSVVSGNYEQYF.

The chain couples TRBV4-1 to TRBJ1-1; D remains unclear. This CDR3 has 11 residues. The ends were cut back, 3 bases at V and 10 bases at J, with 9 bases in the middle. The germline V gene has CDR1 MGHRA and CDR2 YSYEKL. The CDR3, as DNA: TGCGCCAGCAGCCAGAGCGGCGGAGCTTTCTTT. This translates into CASSQSGGAFF.

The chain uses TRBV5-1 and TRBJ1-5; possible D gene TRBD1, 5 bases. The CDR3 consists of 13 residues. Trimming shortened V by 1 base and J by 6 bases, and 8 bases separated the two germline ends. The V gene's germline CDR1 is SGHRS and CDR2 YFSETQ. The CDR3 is CASSLFGAQPQHF. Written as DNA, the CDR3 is TGCGCCAGCAGCTTGTTTGGGGCTCAGCCCCAGCATTTT.

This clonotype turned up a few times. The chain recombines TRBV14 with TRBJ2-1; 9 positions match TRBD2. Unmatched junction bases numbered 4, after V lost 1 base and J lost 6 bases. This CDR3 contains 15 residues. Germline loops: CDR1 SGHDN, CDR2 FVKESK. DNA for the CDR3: TGTGCCAGCAGCCAAGTGGGACTAGCCCTCAATGAGCAGTTCTTC. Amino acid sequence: CASSQVGLALNEQFF.

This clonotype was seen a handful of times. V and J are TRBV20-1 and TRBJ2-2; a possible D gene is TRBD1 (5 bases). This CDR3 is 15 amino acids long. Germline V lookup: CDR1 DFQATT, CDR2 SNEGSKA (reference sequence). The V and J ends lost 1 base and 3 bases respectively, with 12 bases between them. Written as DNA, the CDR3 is TGCAGTGCTAGAGCCCAGGGCAGGGACACCGGGGAGCTGTTTTTT. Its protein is CSARAQGRDTGELFF.

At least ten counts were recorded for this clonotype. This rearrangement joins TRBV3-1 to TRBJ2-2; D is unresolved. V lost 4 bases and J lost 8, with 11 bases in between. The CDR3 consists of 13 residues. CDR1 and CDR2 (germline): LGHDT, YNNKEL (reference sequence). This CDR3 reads CASSPNRAGELFF. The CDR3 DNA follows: TGTGCCAGCAGCCCCAATCGGGCTGGGGAGCTGTTTTTT.

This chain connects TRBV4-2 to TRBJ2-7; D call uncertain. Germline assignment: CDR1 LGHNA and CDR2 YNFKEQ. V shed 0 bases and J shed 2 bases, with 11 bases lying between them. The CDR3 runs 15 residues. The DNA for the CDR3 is TGTGCCAGCAGCCAAGATCTACTACAGCCCTACGAGCAGTACTTC. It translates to CASSQDLLQPYEQYF.

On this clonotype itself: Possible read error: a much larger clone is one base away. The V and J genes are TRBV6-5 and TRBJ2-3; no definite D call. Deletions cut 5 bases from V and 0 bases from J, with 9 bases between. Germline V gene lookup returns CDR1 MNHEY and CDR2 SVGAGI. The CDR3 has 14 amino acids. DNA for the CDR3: TGTGCCAGCAGTCCAAGGTTTAGCACAGATACGCAGTATTTT. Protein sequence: CASSPRFSTDTQYF.

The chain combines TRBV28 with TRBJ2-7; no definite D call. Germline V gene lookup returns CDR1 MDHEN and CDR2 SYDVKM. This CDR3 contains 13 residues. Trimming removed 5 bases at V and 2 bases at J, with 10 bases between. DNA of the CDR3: TGTGCCAGCAGTGTAACGCAGACCTACGAGCAGTACTTC. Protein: CASSVTQTYEQYF.

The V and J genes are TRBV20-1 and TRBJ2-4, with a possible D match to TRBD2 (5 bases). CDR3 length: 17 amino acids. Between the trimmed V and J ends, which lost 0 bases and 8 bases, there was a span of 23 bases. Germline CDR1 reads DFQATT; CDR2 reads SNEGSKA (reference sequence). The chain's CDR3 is CSARDQDRGGSRDIQYF. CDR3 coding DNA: TGCAGTGCTAGAGATCAGGACCGGGGTGGGTCTCGTGACATTCAGTACTTC.

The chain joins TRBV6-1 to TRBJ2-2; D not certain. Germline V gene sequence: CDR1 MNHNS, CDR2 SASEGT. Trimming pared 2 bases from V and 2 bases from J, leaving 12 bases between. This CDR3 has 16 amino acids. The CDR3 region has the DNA TGTGCCAGCAGTGAATATCCCTCGACTAACACCGGGGAGCTGTTTTTT. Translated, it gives CASSEYPSTNTGELFF.

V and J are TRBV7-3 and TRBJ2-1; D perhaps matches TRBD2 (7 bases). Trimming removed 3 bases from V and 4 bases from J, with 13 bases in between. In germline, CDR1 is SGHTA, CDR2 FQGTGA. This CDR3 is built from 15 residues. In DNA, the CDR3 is TGTGCCAGCAGCTTGGCGGGGGCGGGGTACAATGAGCAGTTCTTC. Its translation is CASSLAGAGYNEQFF.

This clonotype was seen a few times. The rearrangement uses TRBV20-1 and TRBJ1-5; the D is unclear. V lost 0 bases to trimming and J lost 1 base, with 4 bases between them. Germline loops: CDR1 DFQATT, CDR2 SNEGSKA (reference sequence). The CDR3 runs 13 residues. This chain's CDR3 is CSARDNSNQPQHF. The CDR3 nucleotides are TGCAGTGCTAGAGATAACAGCAATCAGCCCCAGCATTTT.

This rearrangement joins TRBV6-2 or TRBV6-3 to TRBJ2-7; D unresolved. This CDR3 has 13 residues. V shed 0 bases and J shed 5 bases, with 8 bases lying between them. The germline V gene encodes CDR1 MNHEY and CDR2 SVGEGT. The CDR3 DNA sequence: TGTGCCAGCAGTTACTCGCCAGGCAACGAGCAGTACTTC. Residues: CASSYSPGNEQYF.

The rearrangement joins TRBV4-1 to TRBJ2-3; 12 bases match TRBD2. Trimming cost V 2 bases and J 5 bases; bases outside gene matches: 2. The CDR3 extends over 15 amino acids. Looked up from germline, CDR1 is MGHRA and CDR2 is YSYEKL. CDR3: CASSQLAGGIDTQYF. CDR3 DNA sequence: TGCGCCAGCAGCCAACTAGCGGGAGGGATAGATACGCAGTATTTT.

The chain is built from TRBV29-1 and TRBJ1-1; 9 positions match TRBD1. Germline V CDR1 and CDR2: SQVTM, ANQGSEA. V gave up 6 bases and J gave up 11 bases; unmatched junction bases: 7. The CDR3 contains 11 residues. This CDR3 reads CSVEGTGNAFF. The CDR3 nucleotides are TGCAGCGTAGAGGGGACAGGGAACGCTTTCTTT.

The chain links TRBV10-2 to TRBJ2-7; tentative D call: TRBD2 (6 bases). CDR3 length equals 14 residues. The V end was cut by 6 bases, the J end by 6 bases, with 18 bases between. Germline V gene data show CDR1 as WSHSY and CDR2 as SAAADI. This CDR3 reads CASRDGLGGSEQYF. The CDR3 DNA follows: TGCGCCAGCAGAGACGGTCTTGGGGGGTCCGAGCAGTACTTC.

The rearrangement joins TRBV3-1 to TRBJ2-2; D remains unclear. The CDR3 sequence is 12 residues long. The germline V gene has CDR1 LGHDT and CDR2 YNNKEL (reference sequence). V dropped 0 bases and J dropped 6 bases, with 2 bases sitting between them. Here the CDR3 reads CASSQEPGELFF. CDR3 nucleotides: TGTGCCAGCAGCCAAGAACCCGGGGAGCTGTTTTTT.

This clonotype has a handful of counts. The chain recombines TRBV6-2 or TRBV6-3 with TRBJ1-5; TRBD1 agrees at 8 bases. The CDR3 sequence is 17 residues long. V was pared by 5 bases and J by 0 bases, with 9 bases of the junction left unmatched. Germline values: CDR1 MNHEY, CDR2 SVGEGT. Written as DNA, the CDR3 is TGTGCCAGCAGTCCAAGGACAGGGAGCGCTAGCAATCAGCCCCAGCATTTT. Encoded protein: CASSPRTGSASNQPQHF.

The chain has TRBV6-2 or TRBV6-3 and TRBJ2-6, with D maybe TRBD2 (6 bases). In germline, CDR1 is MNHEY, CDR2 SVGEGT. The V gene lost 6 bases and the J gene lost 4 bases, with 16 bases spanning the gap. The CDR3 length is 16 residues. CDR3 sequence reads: CASRKAGVSGANVLTF. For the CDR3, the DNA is TGTGCCAGCAGAAAAGCGGGCGTATCGGGGGCCAACGTCCTGACTTTC.

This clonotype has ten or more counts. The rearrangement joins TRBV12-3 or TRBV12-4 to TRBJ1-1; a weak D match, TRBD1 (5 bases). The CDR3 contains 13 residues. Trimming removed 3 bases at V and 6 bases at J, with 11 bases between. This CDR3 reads CASSFGATSEAFF. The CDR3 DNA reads TGTGCCAGCAGTTTCGGGGCTACTTCTGAAGCTTTCTTT.

CDR3 sequence reads: CSAGGIAGGVEQYF. As DNA, the CDR3 is TGCAGTGCTGGAGGGATTGCGGGAGGTGTCGAGCAGTACTTC. The V call is TRBV20-1, the J call TRBJ2-7; 8 bases line up with TRBD2. There are 14 residues in the CDR3. The ends lost 5 bases at V and 6 bases at J; junction bases unmatched: 12. Germline CDR1 reads DFQATT; CDR2 reads SNEGSKA (reference sequence).

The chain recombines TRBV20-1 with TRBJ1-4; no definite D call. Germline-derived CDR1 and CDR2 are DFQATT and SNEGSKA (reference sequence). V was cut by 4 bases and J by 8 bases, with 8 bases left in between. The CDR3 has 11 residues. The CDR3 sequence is CSAKSGEKLFF. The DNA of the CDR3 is TGCAGTGCTAAGAGTGGGGAAAAACTGTTTTTT.

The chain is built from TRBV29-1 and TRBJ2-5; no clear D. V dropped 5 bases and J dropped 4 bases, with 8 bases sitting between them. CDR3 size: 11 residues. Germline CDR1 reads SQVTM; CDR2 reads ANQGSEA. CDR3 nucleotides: TGCAGCGTTTTCAAACTAGAGACCCAGTACTTC. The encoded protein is CSVFKLETQYF.

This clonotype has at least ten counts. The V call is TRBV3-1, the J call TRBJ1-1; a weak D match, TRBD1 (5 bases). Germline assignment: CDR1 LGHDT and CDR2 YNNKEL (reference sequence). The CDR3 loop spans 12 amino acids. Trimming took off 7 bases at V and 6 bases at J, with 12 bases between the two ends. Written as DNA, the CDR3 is TGTGCCAGCACCGCGGGGGGGGCTGAAGCTTTCTTT. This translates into CASTAGGAEAFF.

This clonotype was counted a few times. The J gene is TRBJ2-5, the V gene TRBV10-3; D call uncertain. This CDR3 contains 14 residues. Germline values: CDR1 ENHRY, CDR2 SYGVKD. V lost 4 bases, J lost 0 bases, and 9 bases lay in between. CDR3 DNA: TGTGCCATCAGTGGTGGTGGGAACCAAGAGACCCAGTACTTC. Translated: CAISGGGNQETQYF.

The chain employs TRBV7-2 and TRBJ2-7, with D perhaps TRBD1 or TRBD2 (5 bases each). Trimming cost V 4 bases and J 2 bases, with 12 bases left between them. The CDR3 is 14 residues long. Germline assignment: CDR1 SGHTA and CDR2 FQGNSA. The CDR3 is CASSYPGRAYEQYF. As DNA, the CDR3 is TGTGCCAGCAGCTACCCGGGACGGGCCTACGAGCAGTACTTC. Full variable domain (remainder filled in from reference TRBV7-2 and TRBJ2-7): GAGVSQSPSNKVTEKGKDVELRCDPISGHTALYWYRQSLGQGLEFLIYFQGNSAPDKSGLPSDRFSAERTGGSVSTLTIQRTQQEDSAVYLCASSYPGRAYEQYFGPGTRLTVT.